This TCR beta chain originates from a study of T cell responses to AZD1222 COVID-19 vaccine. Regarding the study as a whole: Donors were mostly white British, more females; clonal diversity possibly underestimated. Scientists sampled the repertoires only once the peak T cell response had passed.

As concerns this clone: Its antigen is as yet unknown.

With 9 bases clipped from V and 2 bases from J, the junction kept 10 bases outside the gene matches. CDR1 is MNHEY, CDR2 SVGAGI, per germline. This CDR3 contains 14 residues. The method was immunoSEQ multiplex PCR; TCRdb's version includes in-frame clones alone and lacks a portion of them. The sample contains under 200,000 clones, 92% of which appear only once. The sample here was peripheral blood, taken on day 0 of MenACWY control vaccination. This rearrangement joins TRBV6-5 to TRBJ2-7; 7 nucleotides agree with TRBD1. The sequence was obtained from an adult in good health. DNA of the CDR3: TGTGCCAGTTGGGAGACAGGGTCTCCCTACGAGCAGTACTTC. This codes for CASWETGSPYEQYF.